The rows below give T cell receptor beta chains drawn from one sample of a study of T cell responses to AZD1222 COVID-19 vaccine. The repertoire was sequenced with immunoSEQ multiplex PCR; TCRdb's copy has only in-frame clones and lacks some. The sample yields 120,000 to 150,000 clones, roughly nine tenths seen once. The input for sequencing was peripheral blood, taken 28 days after the second AZD1222 dose. The receptors derive from an adult who received the AZD1222 COVID-19 vaccine. Each CDR3 is given with its conserved first and last residue. D genes are given only for firm matches. Clone size appears in some rows only: once, few, many, or a class for an expanded clone.

>.|.|TRBJ2-7|TRBV6-5
TGTGCCAGCAGTTACGGCGGGACAAAATACGAGCAGTACTTC
CASSYGGTKYEQYF
>.|once|TRBJ1-1|TRBV6-4
TGTGCCAGCAGCCCCCGGGGAGGGGATACTGAAGCTTTCTTT
CASSPRGGDTEAFF
>.|.|TRBJ1-1|TRBV14
TGTGCCAGCAGCCAAGCTAACAGGGTGAACACTGAAGCTTTCTTT
CASSQANRVNTEAFF
>.|.|TRBJ1-2|TRBV6-2/TRBV6-3
TGTGCCAGCAGCCAGGAAGCCTATGGCTACACCTTC
CASSQEAYGYTF
>.|.|TRBJ2-7|TRBV15
TGTGCCACCAGCAGAGATATGGGAGAGCAGTACTTC
CATSRDMGEQYF
>.|.|TRBJ2-2|TRBV7-2
TGTGCCAGCAGCTTAGCCGGGCCCCGGGGCGGGGGGGAGCTGTTTTTT
CASSLAGPRGGGELFF
>.|.|TRBJ2-2|TRBV3-1/TRBV3-2
TGTGCCAGCAGCCAAGCCCGCTCCCCCACCGGGGAGCTGTTTTTT
CASSQARSPTGELFF
>TRBD1|.|TRBJ1-2|TRBV3-1/TRBV3-2
TGTGCCAGCAGCCCGCAGGACAGGGGTTTTTGGAACTATGGCTACACCTTC
CASSPQDRGFWNYGYTF
>TRBD1|.|TRBJ2-2|TRBV5-4
TGTGCCAGCAGCTTGCAGGGGACAGGGGGGACGAACACCGGGGAGCTGTTTTTT
CASSLQGTGGTNTGELFF
>.|.|TRBJ1-3|TRBV5-6
TGTGCCAGCAGCTTTCGGACAGTCTCTGGAAACACCATATATTTT
CASSFRTVSGNTIYF
>TRBD1|.|TRBJ1-2|TRBV11-3
TGTGCCAGCAGCTTTTGGGGTAGTGACAGGGCCGATGGCTACACCTTC
CASSFWGSDRADGYTF
>TRBD1|.|TRBJ2-5|TRBV15
TGTGCCACCAGCAGAGAGGACAGGGAAGAGACCCAGTACTTC
CATSREDREETQYF
>.|.|TRBJ2-5|TRBV2
TGTGCCAGCAGTGAAGCGCTTACGGGGACCCAGTACTTC
CASSEALTGTQYF
>.|.|TRBJ2-1|TRBV7-9
TGTGCCAGCAGCCCCCCGGGAGATGAGCAGTTCTTC
CASSPPGDEQFF
>.|.|TRBJ2-3|TRBV5-4
TGTGCCAGCAGCTTGGCTTTCCCGGCGCATACGCAGTATTTT
CASSLAFPAHTQYF
>TRBD2|few|TRBJ2-2|TRBV7-7
TGTGCCAGCAGCTTAAATCTAGCGGGGTCCGGGGAGCTGTTTTTT
CASSLNLAGSGELFF
>TRBD1|.|TRBJ1-2|TRBV30
TGTGCCTGGATCGGACAGGGGTGGGCCCTAGCTAACTATGGCTACACCTTC
CAWIGQGWALANYGYTF
>.|.|TRBJ2-3|TRBV5-1
TGCGCCAGCAGCTTATTGGGGGACACAGATACGCAGTATTTT
CASSLLGDTDTQYF
>.|.|TRBJ1-1|TRBV30
TGTGCCTGGAGTGTACAGGGACGAGGGGACACTGAAGCTTTCTTT
CAWSVQGRGDTEAFF
>TRBD2|.|TRBJ2-7|TRBV7-8
TGTGCCAGCAGCTTAAATAACGCTGTTAGCGGGCTCCGAACCTACGAGCAGTACTTC
CASSLNNAVSGLRTYEQYF
>TRBD2|.|TRBJ2-1|TRBV7-8
TGTGCCAGCAGCTCGACCGGACTAGTCTCCTACAATGAGCAGTTCTTC
CASSSTGLVSYNEQFF
>TRBD1|.|TRBJ2-7|TRBV29-1
TGCAGCGCCCAATCGGACAGGGCCTACGAGCAGTACTTC
CSAQSDRAYEQYF
>TRBD1|.|TRBJ1-3|TRBV6-6
TGTGCCAGCAGTCGTCGACAGGGATCCACCTCTGGAAACACCATATATTTT
CASSRRQGSTSGNTIYF
>TRBD2|.|TRBJ2-2|TRBV4-3
TGCGCCAGCAGCCAAGTCCGGAAGGCTAGCGGGAGGGCCCTCGACACCGGGGAGCTGTTTTTT
CASSQVRKASGRALDTGELFF
>.|.|TRBJ2-5|TRBV3-1/TRBV3-2
TGTGCCAGCAGCCAAGATCGAGGGTTGGAGACCCAGTACTTC
CASSQDRGLETQYF
>.|.|TRBJ1-4|TRBV15
TGTGCCACCAGCAGGGAAGGGGGTTTTGGGGAACTGTTTTTT
CATSREGGFGELFF
>.|.|TRBJ1-2|TRBV7-9
TGTGCCAGCACCCTCCACGGCGGCGGCTACACCTTC
CASTLHGGGYTF
>.|.|TRBJ2-1|TRBV7-8
TGTGCCAGCAGGGTGGAAATGCATGAGCAGTTCTTC
CASRVEMHEQFF
>TRBD2|.|TRBJ2-5|TRBV6-5
TGTGCCAGCAGCAACGGGGGGACCCAAGAGACCCAGTACTTC
CASSNGGTQETQYF
>.|.|TRBJ2-3|TRBV7-2
TGTGCCAGCAGCTTAGTAGGGGCGGATACGCAGTATTTT
CASSLVGADTQYF
>.|.|TRBJ1-2|TRBV25-1
TGTGCCAGCAGTGAATTGCCCTATGGCTACACCTTC
CASSELPYGYTF
>TRBD2|.|TRBJ2-5|TRBV6-6
TGTGCCAGCAGTCCCCGGACTAGCGGAGAGACCCAGTACTTC
CASSPRTSGETQYF
>TRBD1|many|TRBJ2-7|TRBV10-3
TGTGCCATCAGTGTCGGGGACAGTGGCTCCGAGCAGTACTTC
CAISVGDSGSEQYF
>.|.|TRBJ2-7|TRBV28
TGTGCCAGCAATGTGGGAGGATCCTCCTACGAGCAGTACTTC
CASNVGGSSYEQYF
>TRBD1|.|TRBJ2-1|TRBV10-3
TGTGCCATCAGGGGGGACAGGGACACGGTTGAGCAGTTCTTC
CAIRGDRDTVEQFF
>.|.|TRBJ2-1|TRBV5-8
TGTGCCAGCAGCTACGGGACTCTAAGATACAATGAGCAGTTCTTC
CASSYGTLRYNEQFF
>.|.|TRBJ2-3|TRBV18
TGTGCCAGCTCACCGGAACCCACGATGGGGGATACGCAGTATTTT
CASSPEPTMGDTQYF
>.|.|TRBJ1-1|TRBV12-3/TRBV12-4
TGTGCCAGCAGTCCCGGGACAATGGGAGAAGCTTTCTTT
CASSPGTMGEAFF
>.|.|TRBJ2-7|TRBV5-6
TGTGCCAGCAGCTTAAATTCCTACGAGCAGTACTTC
CASSLNSYEQYF
>.|.|TRBJ1-6|TRBV6-5
TGTGCCAGCAGAACCGGACAATATAATTCACCCCTCCACTTT
CASRTGQYNSPLHF
>TRBD1|.|TRBJ2-3|TRBV24-1
TGTGCCACCAGCCGGACAGGGGGAACAGGTACGCAGTATTTT
CATSRTGGTGTQYF
>.|.|TRBJ2-3|TRBV7-2
TGTGCCAGCAGCTTAGCGAGGGGTACAGATACGCAGTATTTT
CASSLARGTDTQYF
>.|.|TRBJ1-5|TRBV27
TGTGCCAGCAGTTTCTCTGCCCATCCTGGAAGCAATCAGCCCCAGCATTTT
CASSFSAHPGSNQPQHF
>.|.|TRBJ1-3|TRBV6-1
TGTGCCAGCAGTGGGCTCGGACCCAGGGCGGGAAACACCATATATTTT
CASSGLGPRAGNTIYF
>.|.|TRBJ2-5|TRBV5-4
TGTGCCAGCAGCCGACAGGTCCAAGAGACCCAGTACTTC
CASSRQVQETQYF
>.|.|TRBJ1-1|TRBV7-3
TGTGCCAGCAGCTTCGGGGGGCGCGGTGAAGCTTTCTTT
CASSFGGRGEAFF
>TRBD1|few|TRBJ1-5|TRBV4-3
TGCGCCAGCAGCCAAGATTTAGGGGGCCATCAGCCCCAGCATTTT
CASSQDLGGHQPQHF
>TRBD2|.|TRBJ2-5|TRBV6-1
TGTGCCAGCAGTGAACTTACTAGCGGGGGGCAAGAGACCCAGTACTTC
CASSELTSGGQETQYF
>.|.|TRBJ1-2|TRBV3-1/TRBV3-2
TGTGCCAGCAGCCATAAGGGTATCTATGGCTACACCTTC
CASSHKGIYGYTF
>TRBD1|.|TRBJ1-2|TRBV7-9
TGTGCCAGCAGCGATTTGGCCGGGGACAGGCCCTTCGTTAACTATGGCTACACCTTC
CASSDLAGDRPFVNYGYTF
>.|.|TRBJ2-7|TRBV10-1
TGCGCCAGCAGTGAGCACCGAACGGCGCTTGACGAGCAGTACTTC
CASSEHRTALDEQYF
>TRBD1|.|TRBJ2-1|TRBV7-9
TGTGCCAGCAGCGAGACAGGGTCGCCCTACAATGAGCAGTTCTTC
CASSETGSPYNEQFF
>TRBD1|.|TRBJ1-1|TRBV18
TGTGCCAGCTCACCACGTGGACAGGGGTTGAACACTGAAGCTTTCTTT
CASSPRGQGLNTEAFF
>.|once|TRBJ1-2|TRBV7-8
TGTGCCAGCAGCTTAATTGATTATGGCTACACCTTC
CASSLIDYGYTF
>TRBD1|.|TRBJ1-2|TRBV19
TGTGCCAGTAGTATGATCACAGGGGGCATTAGTGACTATGGCTACACCTTC
CASSMITGGISDYGYTF